One sample yielded the 8 T cell receptor beta chains listed below, sequenced in a study of blood T cell repertoires in COVID-19. Clones were sequenced by immunoSEQ multiplex PCR, and TCRdb holds only the in-frame ones, with some missing. The sample includes 140,000 to 150,000 clones, around 86% of them seen just once. Sequencing was carried out using PBMCs or T cells enriched from blood (not recorded which). These receptors originate from a man aged 45 to 65 who had recovered from COVID-19.

The rearrangement links TRBV28 to TRBJ1-5; D unclear. The CDR3 is 12 residues long. The germline V gene has CDR1 MDHEN and CDR2 SYDVKM. Deletions cut 6 bases from V and 1 base from J, with 4 bases between. In DNA, the CDR3 is TGTGCCAGCAGGGAGAGCAATCAGCCCCAGCATTTT. Protein product: CASRESNQPQHF.

DNA of the CDR3: TGTGCCAGCAGTGGACGGCCGGGCTATGGCTACACCTTC. Residues: CASSGRPGYGYTF. The chain carries TRBV2 and TRBJ1-2; D is unresolved. Germline CDR1 SNHLY, CDR2 FYNNEI. The CDR3 runs to 13 residues. The V gene lost 4 bases and the J gene lost 4 bases, with 10 bases spanning the gap.

This sequence joins TRBV4-3 and TRBJ2-7; 8 bases fit TRBD2. With 6 bases clipped from V and 2 bases from J, the junction kept 6 bases outside the gene matches. CDR3 length equals 14 residues. The germline V gene has CDR1 LGHNA and CDR2 YSLEER. The CDR3 here is CASSRTSGPYEQYF. CDR3 DNA sequence: TGCGCCAGCAGTCGTACTAGCGGCCCCTACGAGCAGTACTTC.

Only one count was recorded for this clone. The chain is built from TRBV7-3 and TRBJ2-2; D call uncertain. The CDR3 loop spans 13 amino acids. Germline values: CDR1 SGHTA, CDR2 FQGTGA. V shed 3 bases and J shed 5 bases, with 7 bases lying between them. The DNA for the CDR3 is TGTGCCAGCAGCTTCTTGAGGACCGGGGAGCTGTTTTTT. Amino acid sequence: CASSFLRTGELFF.

This rearrangement joins TRBV30 to TRBJ2-7; no firm D call. V lost 0 bases, J lost 4 bases, and 7 bases lay in between. The germline V gene has CDR1 GTSNPN and CDR2 SVGIG (reference sequence). CDR3 size: 12 residues. The CDR3 here is CAWSVLNYEQYF. The CDR3 DNA is TGTGCCTGGAGTGTACTGAATTACGAGCAGTACTTC.

The gene calls are TRBV19 and TRBJ1-1; 9 nucleotides align to TRBD1. Per germline, CDR1 LNHDA and CDR2 SQIVND (reference sequence). With 4 bases clipped from V and 9 bases from J, the junction kept 6 bases outside the gene matches. The CDR3 is made up of 13 amino acids. CDR3 residues: CASSKGQGGKAFF. The CDR3 DNA reads as TGTGCCAGTAGTAAGGGACAGGGCGGAAAAGCTTTCTTT.

V and J are TRBV5-1 and TRBJ1-6; D possibly corresponds to TRBD1 (6 bases). The CDR3 covers 15 residues. V lost 0 bases, J lost 5 bases, and 9 bases lay in between. Germline CDR1 SGHRS, CDR2 YFSETQ. CDR3 in DNA: TGCGCCAGCAGCTTGGATGCAGGGGATAATTCACCCCTCCACTTT. Its protein is CASSLDAGDNSPLHF.

This clone occurred a few times. The chain combines TRBV24-1 with TRBJ2-2, with 9 bases fitting TRBD1. Germline V gene data show CDR1 as KGHDR and CDR2 as SFDVKD. The CDR3 loop spans 16 amino acids. The ends lost 2 bases at V and 4 bases at J; junction bases unmatched: 4. The CDR3 protein is CATSDSQGAGTGELFF. CDR3 sequence (DNA): TGTGCCACCAGTGATTCACAGGGGGCCGGCACCGGGGAGCTGTTTTTT.